The 12 T cell receptor beta chains below were found in one sample sequenced in a study of blood T cell repertoires in COVID-19. This table comes from immunoSEQ multiplex PCR, and its TCRdb copy is limited to in-frame clones, with some not included. Of hundreds of thousands of clones listed, around nine tenths are singletons. Material: peripheral blood. These TCRs come from a woman aged 55-70 years who had recovered from COVID-19.

The V call is TRBV5-1, the J call TRBJ1-4, with 10 nucleotides matching TRBD1. CDR3 length: 15 amino acids. From germline, CDR1 is SGHRS and CDR2 YFSETQ. V was clipped by 4 bases and J by 11 bases; unmatched bases: 11. The CDR3 spells CASSRAGTGDVKLFF. In DNA, the CDR3 is TGCGCCAGCAGCCGCGCCGGGACAGGGGACGTGAAACTGTTTTTT.

The CDR3 region has the DNA TGTGCCAGCAGCGCGTTTCCTGGGGGGTCTGCCACAGATACGCAGTATTTT. It yields the protein CASSAFPGGSATDTQYF. The V call is TRBV9, the J call TRBJ2-3; D might be TRBD2 (6 bases). Deletions cut 3 bases from V and 2 bases from J, with 19 bases between. The CDR3 length is 17 residues. The germline V gene encodes CDR1 SGDLS and CDR2 YYNGEE.

This chain connects TRBV5-1 to TRBJ2-3, with 9 bases matching TRBD1. This CDR3 contains 15 residues. The germline CDR1 and CDR2 sequences are SGHRS and YFSETQ. The junction had 6 bases not matched to a gene; V was cut back by 4 bases and J by 3 bases. CDR3 amino acids: CASSLVGTGTDTQYF. The CDR3 DNA follows: TGCGCCAGCAGCCTGGTTGGGACAGGGACAGATACGCAGTATTTT.

The chain has TRBV10-2 and TRBJ2-1; 8 bases map to TRBD2. This CDR3 has 15 residues. J lost 4 bases, V lost 6 bases, and 8 bases had no gene match. The germline V gene encodes CDR1 WSHSY and CDR2 SAAADI. In DNA form, the CDR3 reads TGCGCCAGCAGGGGGTGGCGGGGGGAATACAATGAGCAGTTCTTC. Protein sequence: CASRGWRGEYNEQFF.

The chain employs TRBV12-3 or TRBV12-4 and TRBJ2-7, with a tentative D call TRBD2 (7 bases). CDR3 length: 13 residues. V was cut by 6 bases and J by 1 base, with 10 bases left in between. This chain's CDR3 is CASRRGPSYEQYF. CDR3 coding DNA: TGTGCCAGCAGGCGGGGGCCTTCCTACGAGCAGTACTTC.

This chain uses TRBV7-9 with TRBJ2-7; 7 bases line up with TRBD1. Germline trimming cut 2 bases from V and 1 base from J; bases unmatched to any gene: 2. The CDR3 covers 14 residues. Looked up from germline, CDR1 is SEHNR and CDR2 is FQNEAQ (reference sequence). In DNA form, the CDR3 reads TGTGCCAGCAGCTTAACGACAGGGTCCTACGAGCAGTACTTC. It specifies CASSLTTGSYEQYF.

J is TRBJ1-5 and V is TRBV5-5; 9 bases agree with TRBD1. CDR1 is SGHKS and CDR2 is YYEKEE in the germline V gene (reference sequence). The CDR3 runs to 16 residues. The V and J ends lost 4 bases and 5 bases, in that order; junction bases with no gene match: 10. The CDR3 nucleotides are TGTGCCAGCAGCCCCCGTCTTGACAGGGGGGATCAGCCCCAGCATTTT. Its protein is CASSPRLDRGDQPQHF.

For the CDR3, the DNA is TGTGCCAGCCGTACGCGGTTATCCTACGAGCAGTACTTC. It translates to CASRTRLSYEQYF. This sequence joins TRBV9 and TRBJ2-7, with D unclear. Germline-derived CDR1 and CDR2 are SGDLS and YYNGEE. Trimming removed 7 bases at V and 1 base at J, with 12 bases between. There are 13 residues in the CDR3.

This clone was found a few times. V and J are TRBV6-6 and TRBJ2-2; 8 bases map to TRBD2. From germline, CDR1 is MNHNY and CDR2 SVGAGI (reference sequence). The V segment lost 10 bases and the J segment 5 bases; nucleotides outside the gene matches: 12. The CDR3 extends over 15 amino acids. In nucleotides, the CDR3 is TGTGCCACGGGGCCTGCGGGGGGTTTAACCGGGGAGCTGTTTTTT. This codes for CATGPAGGLTGELFF.

The rearrangement joins TRBV27 to TRBJ2-7; 7 bases align to TRBD2. The J segment lost 6 bases and the V segment lost 8 bases, leaving 10 bases of the junction unmatched. From germline, CDR1 is MNHEY and CDR2 SMNVEV (reference sequence). The CDR3 length is 13 residues. The CDR3: CASVGTIRGEQYF. The CDR3 nucleotides are TGTGCCAGCGTTGGGACTATTAGAGGCGAGCAGTACTTC.

This clone was detected only once. The chain uses TRBV5-4 and TRBJ2-5, with TRBD2 matching 8 bases. The germline V gene encodes CDR1 SGHNT and CDR2 YYREEE (reference sequence). J lost 5 bases, V lost 4 bases, and 7 bases had no gene match. The CDR3 spans 14 residues. The CDR3 DNA reads as TGTGCCAGCAGCCCGGACTCGGGGGGGGAGACCCAGTACTTC. It encodes CASSPDSGGETQYF.

This chain uses TRBV9 with TRBJ1-2; D gene unclear. V lost 0 bases and J 3 bases, leaving 9 bases between the germline ends. Germline CDR1 is SGDLS and CDR2 is YYNGEE. This CDR3 region has 14 residues. CDR3 DNA: TGTGCCAGCAGCGTAGATGTACGGGACTATGGCTACACCTTC. This sequence encodes CASSVDVRDYGYTF.